The next 25 T cell receptor beta chains were all read from a single sample in a study of blood T cells in healthy people across ages. Then a second PCR, running roughly 7 to 11 cycles, was carried out with a sample-barcoded 5' primer and a J-beta primer mix. TCRdb passed the 5' RACE reads through MiXCR, listing each CDR3 protein once. The table has 550,000 to 600,000 distinct CDR3 sequences, 25% to 30% seen once. The specimen sequenced was blood. The origin of the receptors is a woman in her 70s in good health.

The CDR3 DNA reads as TGCAGCGTTGAAGATCTTCTCAGGAACTCGGGGCGGGTGAACACTGAAGCTTTCTTT. Translating gives CSVEDLLRNSGRVNTEAFF. The chain carries TRBV29-1 and TRBJ1-1; possibly TRBD1 for D (5 bases). Germline CDR1 is SQVTM and CDR2 is ANQGSEA. V was trimmed by 0 bases and J by 0 bases, leaving 23 bases between them. The CDR3 spans 19 residues.

There are a few counts of this clonotype. V usage is TRBV4-2 and J usage is TRBJ2-1; unclear D gene. V was clipped by 6 bases and J by 6 bases, with 3 bases between them. Germline loops: CDR1 LGHNA, CDR2 YNFKEQ. The CDR3 runs 10 residues. CDR3 region: CASRFNEQFF. CDR3 coding DNA: TGTGCCAGCAGATTCAATGAGCAGTTCTTC.

This sequence joins TRBV24-1 and TRBJ2-7; 9 nucleotides agree with TRBD1. Trimming removed 5 bases from V and 6 bases from J; junction bases left unmatched: 13. This CDR3 comprises 16 residues. Germline V gene sequence: CDR1 KGHDR, CDR2 SFDVKD. For the CDR3, the DNA is TGTGCCACCAGTGCCTCCCCGGGACAGGGAATTATCGAGCAGTACTTC. It is translated as CATSASPGQGIIEQYF.

This clonotype has a handful of counts. The chain is built from TRBV19 and TRBJ1-5, with TRBD1 matching over 9 bases. J was trimmed by 0 bases and V by 1 base; bases with no gene match: 7. This CDR3 has 18 amino acids. Germline CDR1 LNHDA, CDR2 SQIVND (reference sequence). CDR3 loop: CASSIVTGGAYSNQPQHF. DNA for the CDR3: TGTGCCAGTAGTATAGTTACAGGGGGCGCTTATAGCAATCAGCCCCAGCATTTT.

The CDR3 spells CASSLRTSGGDSDTQYF. For the CDR3, the DNA is TGTGCCAGCAGTTTACGTACTAGCGGGGGGGATTCAGATACGCAGTATTTT. This chain uses TRBV28 with TRBJ2-3, with TRBD2 identical over 13 bases. The germline V gene encodes CDR1 MDHEN and CDR2 SYDVKM. The ends lost 2 bases at V and 4 bases at J; junction bases unmatched: 6. This CDR3 has 17 residues.

The V gene is TRBV7-2, the J gene TRBJ2-3; D is possibly TRBD1 (6 bases). V lost 5 bases and J lost 6, with 18 bases in between. Germline CDR1 is SGHTA and CDR2 is FQGNSA. The CDR3 runs to 15 residues. In DNA, the CDR3 is TGTGCCAGCAGCATAAGCTCTACAGGGTCGGATACGCAGTATTTT. Translating gives CASSISSTGSDTQYF.

The gene calls are TRBV3-1 and TRBJ2-2; 10 positions match TRBD2. CDR3 size: 18 residues. CDR1 LGHDT and CDR2 YNNKEL come from the germline V gene (reference sequence). J was trimmed by 0 bases and V by 0 bases; bases with no gene match: 4. CDR3 residues: CASSQEALAGANTGELFF. The DNA of the CDR3 is TGTGCCAGCAGCCAAGAGGCTCTAGCGGGGGCGAACACCGGGGAGCTGTTTTTT. The whole variable domain, remainder taken from reference TRBV3-1 and TRBJ2-2, is DTAVSQTPKYLVTQMGNDKSIKCEQNLGHDTMYWYKQDSKKFLKIMFSYNNKELIINETVPNRFSPKSPDKAHLNLHINSLELGDSAVYFCASSQEALAGANTGELFFGEGSRLTVL.

This clonotype occurred a few times. This rearrangement joins TRBV12-3 or TRBV12-4 to TRBJ1-1; D unresolved. Deletions cut 7 bases from V and 1 base from J, with 13 bases between. The CDR3 contains 14 residues. In DNA, the CDR3 is TGTGCCAGCACCTTGGCACAGAGGAACACTGAAGCTTTCTTT. The encoded protein is CASTLAQRNTEAFF.

This clonotype was recorded a few times. The J gene is TRBJ2-2, the V gene TRBV12-3 or TRBV12-4, with a weak D call TRBD1 (5 bases). The V gene lost 2 bases and the J gene lost 1 base, with 8 bases spanning the gap. The CDR3 covers 15 residues. The CDR3 sequence is CASSLRGQNTGELFF. CDR3 nucleotide sequence: TGTGCCAGCAGTTTAAGGGGCCAGAACACCGGGGAGCTGTTTTTT.

V usage is TRBV4-3 and J usage is TRBJ1-5; 9 bases line up with TRBD1. J lost 4 bases, V lost 3 bases, and 13 bases had no gene match. CDR1 LGHNA and CDR2 YSLEER come from the germline V gene. This CDR3 has 18 amino acids. The CDR3 protein is CASSQSLPGQGGNQPQHF. The CDR3 nucleotides are TGCGCCAGCAGCCAGAGCTTACCGGGACAGGGTGGGAATCAGCCCCAGCATTTT.

The V gene is TRBV20-1, the J gene TRBJ2-5; 12 bases map to TRBD1. Germline lookup yields CDR1 DFQATT and CDR2 SNEGSKA (reference sequence). V dropped 4 bases and J dropped 5; count of bases not matched to a gene: 8. The CDR3 runs 15 residues. This CDR3 reads CSATAPGQGAETQYF. CDR3 sequence (DNA): TGCAGTGCTACAGCCCCGGGACAGGGGGCGGAGACCCAGTACTTC.

The rearrangement uses TRBV7-2 and TRBJ2-5; D remains unclear. Looked up from germline, CDR1 is SGHTA and CDR2 is FQGNSA. This CDR3 is 13 amino acids long. The ends were cut back, 4 bases at V and 5 bases at J, with 11 bases in the middle. The CDR3 nucleotides are TGTGCCAGCAGCTCTTTCGTAGGGGAGACCCAGTACTTC. Protein sequence: CASSSFVGETQYF.

The rearrangement joins TRBV5-1 to TRBJ1-1; D is perhaps TRBD1 (6 bases). V was cut by 4 bases and J by 0 bases, with 10 bases left in between. Germline CDR1 and CDR2: SGHRS and YFSETQ. CDR3 length: 14 amino acids. The CDR3 sequence: CASSPGAMNTEAFF. The CDR3 nucleotides read TGCGCCAGCAGCCCAGGGGCAATGAACACTGAAGCTTTCTTT. The full variable domain, rest sourced from reference TRBV5-1 and TRBJ1-1, is KAGVTQTPRYLIKTRGQQVTLSCSPISGHRSVSWYQQTPGQGLQFLFEYFSETQRNKGNFPGRFSGRQFSNSRSEMNVSTLELGDSALYLCASSPGAMNTEAFFGQGTRLTVV.

The V and J genes are TRBV4-3 and TRBJ1-6, with 7 nucleotides matching TRBD1. This CDR3 is built from 17 residues. J gave up 0 bases and V 1 base, and 3 bases lay outside the gene matches. Per germline, CDR1 LGHNA and CDR2 YSLEER. DNA for the CDR3: TGCGCCAGCAGCCAAGCGACAGGGAGCTCCTATAATTCACCCCTCCACTTT. This translates into CASSQATGSSYNSPLHF.

This sequence joins TRBV20-1 and TRBJ2-5; D call uncertain. V was shortened by 3 bases and J by 4 bases, with 12 bases between the two germline ends. Germline values: CDR1 DFQATT, CDR2 SNEGSKA (reference sequence). The CDR3 spans 13 residues. This CDR3 reads CSARGPLGETQYF. CDR3 DNA: TGCAGTGCTAGGGGTCCCTTAGGAGAGACCCAGTACTTC.

The chain carries TRBV7-8 and TRBJ1-2; D gene uncertain. The CDR3 totals 13 residues. V gave up 6 bases and J gave up 8 bases, with 16 bases separating them. Germline V gene sequence: CDR1 SGHVS, CDR2 FQNEAQ. CDR3 sequence (DNA): TGTGCCAGCAGACCAATAGATCTGGAAGGCTACACCTTC. Encoded protein: CASRPIDLEGYTF.

This chain joins TRBV7-2 and TRBJ2-3, with a weak D call TRBD2 (7 bases). Between the trimmed V and J ends, which lost 3 bases and 2 bases, there was a span of 15 bases. The CDR3 length is 16 residues. Per germline, CDR1 SGHTA and CDR2 FQGNSA. CDR3 nucleotides: TGTGCCAGCAGCTTTTTGACGGGGGGCTTCACAGATACGCAGTATTTT. This translates into CASSFLTGGFTDTQYF.

The chain recombines TRBV25-1 with TRBJ1-4, with 8 bases identical to TRBD1. Looked up from germline, CDR1 is MGHDK and CDR2 is SYGVNS. Germline trimming cut 5 bases from V and 8 bases from J; bases unmatched to any gene: 7. This CDR3 has 14 residues. The CDR3 sequence: CASSSTGGKEKLFF. CDR3 nucleotides: TGTGCCAGCAGTTCCACAGGGGGGAAAGAAAAACTGTTTTTT.

With respect to this clonotype: One junction end does not reproduce the germline sequence, and a read error may be involved. V usage is TRBV6-5 and J usage is TRBJ1-1; 7 positions match TRBD1. Germline V CDR1 and CDR2: MNHEY, SVGAGI. CDR3 length equals 14 residues. The chain's CDR3 is CACSYSGGNTEAFF. The CDR3 DNA sequence: TGTGCCTGCAGTTACTCAGGGGGGAACACTGAAGCTTTCTTT.

The V gene is TRBV20-1, the J gene TRBJ2-1, with TRBD1 matching 8 bases. The CDR3 loop spans 15 amino acids. In germline, CDR1 is DFQATT, CDR2 SNEGSKA (reference sequence). With 0 bases clipped from V and 2 bases from J, the junction kept 3 bases outside the gene matches. CDR3 amino acids: CSARDPGGPYNEQFF. Here the CDR3 DNA reads TGCAGTGCTAGAGATCCAGGGGGCCCCTACAATGAGCAGTTCTTC.

At least ten counts were recorded for this clonotype. V is TRBV6-6 and J is TRBJ2-5, with D possibly being TRBD2 (5 bases). Germline values: CDR1 MNHNY, CDR2 SVGAGI (reference sequence). This CDR3 spans 13 amino acids. Trimming pared 2 bases from V and 5 bases from J, leaving 9 bases between. The CDR3 DNA reads TGTGCCAGCAGTTACCAAGCTAGCGAGACCCAGTACTTC. It yields the protein CASSYQASETQYF.

As to this clonotype: A junction boundary mismatches the germline segment, possibly from a read error. The V and J genes are TRBV29-1 and TRBJ2-2; the D gene is possibly TRBD2 (5 bases). The CDR3 is made up of 13 amino acids. The germline V gene has CDR1 SQVTM and CDR2 ANQGSEA. In DNA form, the CDR3 reads TGCAGCGCCGAGACGGGGAACGCCGGGGAGCTGTTTTTT. The encoded protein is CSAETGNAGELFF.

This clonotype was detected a few times. This rearrangement joins TRBV2 to TRBJ2-5; maybe TRBD2 (6 bases). The tail of the sequence fits TRBJ2-1 better, so the J call may be wrong. This CDR3 spans 15 amino acids. In germline, CDR1 is SNHLY, CDR2 FYNNEI. CDR3 protein: CASGSLAPLYNEQFF. Written as DNA, the CDR3 is TGTGCCAGCGGGTCCCTAGCGCCTCTATACAATGAGCAGTTCTTC.

This chain links TRBV21-1 with TRBJ2-7. TRBV21-1 is classified as a pseudogene. This CDR3 spans 16 amino acids. CDR3 nucleotide sequence: TGTGCCAGCAGCAAAGGTGGGCTACAGAGCTCCTACGAGCAGTACTTC. Translating it yields CASSKGGLQSSYEQYF.

This clonotype was seen ten or more times. The V gene is TRBV19, the J gene TRBJ2-1, with D uncertain. V was trimmed by 6 bases and J by 4 bases, leaving 10 bases between them. Looked up from germline, CDR1 is LNHDA and CDR2 is SQIVND (reference sequence). The CDR3 contains 13 residues. The CDR3 here is CASSAAEYNEQFF. In DNA form, the CDR3 reads TGTGCCAGTAGCGCCGCGGAGTACAATGAGCAGTTCTTC.